The next 29 T cell receptor beta chains were all read from a single sample in a study of blood T cell repertoires in COVID-19. Profiled with immunoSEQ multiplex PCR; TCRdb holds only in-frame clones, not every one. The data contain fewer than 400,000 clones, around nine tenths of them seen just once; the ten biggest clones take up roughly 9.4%. The sequencing input was PBMCs or T cells enriched from blood (not recorded which). The receptor set was obtained from a woman aged 45-60 years who had recovered from COVID-19.

This chain joins TRBV21-1 and TRBJ2-7; the table calls TRBD2, which could not be checked here. TRBV21-1 is a known pseudogene. This CDR3 contains 10 residues. The CDR3 nucleotides are TGTGCCAGCCCGGAGGGCAATGAGTACTTC. Protein sequence: CASPEGNEYF.

Here the CDR3 DNA reads TGTGCCAGCAGCCAAGAGAGTAGCGGGGCTTTCTACGAGCAGTACTTC. Translation: CASSQESSGAFYEQYF. The chain links TRBV4-2 to TRBJ2-7, with TRBD2 identical over 8 bases. The ends lost 0 bases at V and 3 bases at J; junction bases unmatched: 7. The CDR3 length is 16 residues. CDR1 is LGHNA, CDR2 YNFKEQ, per germline.

The genes are TRBV23-1 and TRBJ1-5; D is unclear. TRBV23-1 is marked as an open reading frame, function uncertain. Trimming cost V 4 bases and J 3 bases, with 16 bases left between them. The CDR3 extends over 16 amino acids. The CDR3 reads CASSRNQVTYNQPQHF. The CDR3 region has the DNA TGCGCCAGCAGTCGCAACCAGGTGACCTACAATCAGCCCCAGCATTTT.

The chain links TRBV7-9 to TRBJ1-1, with D perhaps TRBD1 (6 bases). The CDR3 is 13 amino acids. The V and J ends lost 4 bases and 5 bases respectively, with 11 bases between them. Germline V gives CDR1 SEHNR, CDR2 FQNEAQ (reference sequence). In DNA, the CDR3 is TGTGCCAGCAGCTATGAGGGGGTAACTGAAGCTTTCTTT. Its translation is CASSYEGVTEAFF.

CDR3 DNA: TGTGCCAGCAGTTCCCATTTTGACAGCTATGGCTACACCTTC. This encodes CASSSHFDSYGYTF. The chain links TRBV6-2 or TRBV6-3 to TRBJ1-2; D is perhaps TRBD1 (5 bases). This CDR3 contains 14 residues. Germline assignment: CDR1 MNHEY and CDR2 SVGEGT. V was cut by 4 bases and J by 4 bases, with 13 bases left in between.

A few counts support this clone. The genes are TRBV3-1 (or the pseudogene TRBV3-2) and TRBJ1-4, with TRBD1 matching 11 bases. The CDR3 is 20 residues long. The V and J ends lost 4 bases and 0 bases, in that order; junction bases with no gene match: 13. Germline V gene lookup returns CDR1 LGHDT and CDR2 YNNKEL (reference sequence). The CDR3 nucleotides are TGTGCCAGCAGCCGTCCCGGGACAGGGGGTAGGAGTGCAACTAATGAAAAACTGTTTTTT. It specifies CASSRPGTGGRSATNEKLFF.

The chain uses TRBV5-1 and TRBJ1-1; D possibly corresponds to TRBD1 (5 bases). Trimming took 4 bases from V and 2 from J, leaving 9 bases between them. This CDR3 has 13 amino acids. In germline, CDR1 is SGHRS, CDR2 YFSETQ. The CDR3 sequence is CASSQGGNTEAFF. Written as DNA, the CDR3 is TGCGCCAGCAGCCAGGGAGGAAACACTGAAGCTTTCTTT.

This sequence joins TRBV7-9 and TRBJ1-6; D unresolved. V lost 8 bases and J 6 bases, leaving 17 bases between the germline ends. Germline V lookup: CDR1 SEHNR, CDR2 FQNEAQ (reference sequence). CDR3 size: 15 residues. CDR3 nucleotides: TGTGCCAGCCAGGAGGCGGCCGAAATTAATTCACCCCTCCACTTT. The encoded protein is CASQEAAEINSPLHF.

J is TRBJ2-5 and V is TRBV6-5, with 7 bases that match TRBD2. The germline V gene has CDR1 MNHEY and CDR2 SVGAGI. This CDR3 is 15 amino acids long. The trim removed 6 bases at V and 5 bases at J, leaving 12 bases unmatched. CDR3 in amino acids: CASRRSRAGKETQYF. The CDR3 region has the DNA TGTGCCAGCAGACGCTCCCGAGCGGGGAAGGAGACCCAGTACTTC.

The chain links TRBV2 to TRBJ1-5; D not certain. The CDR3 spans 14 residues. Germline V lookup: CDR1 SNHLY, CDR2 FYNNEI. Trimming took off 5 bases at V and 0 bases at J, with 8 bases between the two ends. The CDR3 is CASSRGLSNQPQHF. In DNA form, the CDR3 reads TGTGCCAGCAGTCGCGGACTTAGCAATCAGCCCCAGCATTTT. Filled out from reference TRBV2 and TRBJ1-5, the complete variable domain reads EPEVTQTPSHQVTQMGQEVILRCVPISNHLYFYWYRQILGQKVEFLVSFYNNEISEKSEIFDDQFSVERPDGSNFTLKIRSTKLEDSAMYFCASSRGLSNQPQHFGDGTRLSIL.

The gene calls are TRBV4-3 and TRBJ2-3; the match to TRBD1 covers 9 bases. There are 15 residues in the CDR3. Trimming cost V 4 bases and J 4 bases; bases outside gene matches: 6. CDR1 is LGHNA, CDR2 YSLEER, per germline. The DNA for the CDR3 is TGCGCCAGCAGCCCGGGACAGGGTGAAGCAGATACGCAGTATTTT. It codes for CASSPGQGEADTQYF.

The V gene is TRBV27, the J gene TRBJ1-4; D gene unclear. Germline values: CDR1 MNHEY, CDR2 SMNVEV (reference sequence). The CDR3 is 16 residues long. The V gene lost 6 bases and the J gene lost 8 bases, with 22 bases spanning the gap. The CDR3 sequence is CASSPGIGNLVEKLFF. CDR3 nucleotides: TGTGCCAGCAGCCCCGGAATTGGCAATCTAGTGGAAAAACTGTTTTTT.

V and J are TRBV5-1 and TRBJ2-2; 7 nucleotides align to TRBD1. The ends lost 2 bases at V and 1 base at J; junction bases unmatched: 5. The CDR3 is made up of 16 amino acids. From germline, CDR1 is SGHRS and CDR2 YFSETQ. The CDR3 spells CASSFSGQMNTGELFF. Here the CDR3 DNA reads TGCGCCAGCAGCTTTTCGGGACAGATGAACACCGGGGAGCTGTTTTTT.

This clone was detected only a few times. The rearrangement joins TRBV7-9 to TRBJ1-2; 10 positions agree with TRBD1. Germline CDR1 reads SEHNR; CDR2 reads FQNEAQ (reference sequence). J gave up 8 bases and V 1 base, and 10 bases lay outside the gene matches. This CDR3 is built from 16 residues. CDR3 nucleotide sequence: TGTGCCAGCAGCTTAGTCGGGACAGGGGAGCGTGGCGGCTACACCTTC. This codes for CASSLVGTGERGGYTF.

The chain joins TRBV28 to TRBJ1-2, with 9 bases fitting TRBD1. Losses at the gene ends were 4 bases for V and 7 bases for J; bases not matched to a gene: 10. Germline V lookup: CDR1 MDHEN, CDR2 SYDVKM. The CDR3 is made up of 15 amino acids. The DNA of the CDR3 is TGTGCCAGCAGTTCCTCCGGGACAGGGTTATCTGGCTACACCTTC. This translates into CASSSSGTGLSGYTF.

In its sample, this clone was seen a few times. The chain employs TRBV2 and TRBJ1-1, with D tentatively TRBD1 (5 bases). Deletions cut 5 bases from V and 0 bases from J, with 10 bases between. CDR3 length: 14 residues. Looked up from germline, CDR1 is SNHLY and CDR2 is FYNNEI. CDR3 amino acids: CASSLGEMNTEAFF. CDR3 sequence (DNA): TGTGCCAGCAGTTTAGGGGAAATGAACACTGAAGCTTTCTTT.

The J gene is TRBJ2-7, the V gene TRBV2; 10 positions match TRBD2. Germline trimming cut 2 bases from V and 3 bases from J; bases unmatched to any gene: 4. CDR1 SNHLY and CDR2 FYNNEI come from the germline V gene. The CDR3 loop spans 15 amino acids. As DNA, the CDR3 is TGTGCCAGCAGTGAAACTAGCGGGGTGAACTACGAGCAGTACTTC. The encoded protein is CASSETSGVNYEQYF.

The CDR3 is CASSRGEYGYTF. Written as DNA, the CDR3 is TGTGCCAGCTCCCGCGGAGAGTATGGCTACACCTTC. This chain uses TRBV9 with TRBJ1-2; D is undetermined. Between the trimmed V and J ends, which lost 7 bases and 5 bases, there was a span of 12 bases. The CDR3 has 12 amino acids. Looked up from germline, CDR1 is SGDLS and CDR2 is YYNGEE.

The chain uses TRBV6-5 and TRBJ1-2, with D tentatively TRBD1 (5 bases). The CDR3 covers 14 residues. The germline CDR1 and CDR2 sequences are MNHEY and SVGAGI. V lost 4 bases, J lost 4 bases, and 13 bases lay in between. The CDR3 reads CASSSLGQSYGYTF. The CDR3 DNA is TGTGCCAGCAGTTCCCTGGGGCAGAGCTATGGCTACACCTTC.

This clone was seen once. The chain combines TRBV19 with TRBJ1-2; 9 bases align to TRBD1. CDR1 and CDR2 (germline): LNHDA, SQIVND (reference sequence). Germline trimming cut 2 bases from V and 5 bases from J; bases unmatched to any gene: 6. The CDR3 sequence is 15 residues long. CDR3 in DNA: TGTGCCAGTAGTATACCTTACGACAGGGGGTATGGCTACACCTTC. This gives the protein CASSIPYDRGYGYTF.

CDR3 region: CAIRAGTGSGNTIYF. The DNA of the CDR3 is TGTGCCATCAGAGCCGGGACTGGATCTGGAAACACCATATATTTT. This rearrangement joins TRBV10-3 to TRBJ1-3, with TRBD1 as a possible D gene (5 bases). The V end lost 6 bases, the J end lost 1 base, and 13 bases lay between the germline ends. The CDR3 loop spans 15 amino acids. Per the germline V gene, CDR1 is ENHRY and CDR2 is SYGVKD.

The rearrangement links TRBV18 to TRBJ2-4; D possibly corresponds to TRBD2 (5 bases). Trimming stripped 3 bases from V and 0 bases from J, with 9 bases between. The CDR3 runs 15 residues. CDR1 and CDR2 from the germline V gene are KGHSH and LQKENI. CDR3 bases: TGTGCCAGCTCACCGGGCGGGTTAGCCAAAAACATTCAGTACTTC. Protein product: CASSPGGLAKNIQYF.

The chain carries TRBV7-2 and TRBJ2-3; weak D call: TRBD1 (5 bases). The V and J ends lost 11 bases and 6 bases respectively, with 21 bases between them. Germline V gene data show CDR1 as SGHTA and CDR2 as FQGNSA. This CDR3 comprises 14 residues. CDR3 amino acids: CAGNRGQVGDTQYF. The CDR3 DNA reads as TGTGCCGGAAATAGGGGCCAGGTTGGCGATACGCAGTATTTT.

The chain links TRBV7-9 to TRBJ2-5; TRBD1 aligns across 8 bases. The V gene end was trimmed by 3 bases and the J gene end by 2 bases; junction bases not matched to a gene: 2. The germline gives CDR1 SEHNR, CDR2 FQNEAQ (reference sequence). CDR3 size: 14 residues. The CDR3 DNA reads TGTGCCAGCAGCTTCACAGGGGGGCAAGAGACCCAGTACTTC. It translates to CASSFTGGQETQYF.

The rearrangement uses TRBV13 and TRBJ1-5; no clear D. The CDR3 runs 13 residues. V lost 6 bases, J lost 0 bases, and 6 bases lay in between. Germline V lookup: CDR1 PRHDT, CDR2 FYEKMQ (reference sequence). The CDR3 DNA reads TGTGCCAGCAGAGCGCATAGCAATCAGCCCCAGCATTTT. This sequence encodes CASRAHSNQPQHF.

This clone was found a few times. The V and J genes are TRBV5-1 and TRBJ1-2; 9 bases map to TRBD1. There are 14 residues in the CDR3. The V gene end was trimmed by 4 bases and the J gene end by 5 bases; junction bases not matched to a gene: 6. Per the germline V gene, CDR1 is SGHRS and CDR2 is YFSETQ. The CDR3 DNA reads as TGCGCCAGCAGCGGGGGCGACAGGGGGTATGGCTACACCTTC. Amino acid sequence: CASSGGDRGYGYTF.

This sequence joins TRBV9 and TRBJ2-7; TRBD1 aligns across 8 bases. With V trimmed by 2 bases and J by 4 bases, 11 bases remained unmatched. CDR1 is SGDLS and CDR2 is YYNGEE in the germline V gene. This CDR3 contains 16 residues. This CDR3 reads CASSVPLRTGQYEQYF. Written as DNA, the CDR3 is TGTGCCAGCAGCGTCCCCCTTAGGACAGGGCAATACGAGCAGTACTTC.

This chain joins TRBV19 and TRBJ1-2, with TRBD1 matching over 7 bases. V lost 4 bases and J lost 8; bases outside the gene matches: 7. Looked up from germline, CDR1 is LNHDA and CDR2 is SQIVND (reference sequence). The CDR3 length is 13 residues. CDR3 bases: TGTGCCAGTAGTACACGACAGGGATACGGCTACACCTTC. This translates into CASSTRQGYGYTF.

The chain combines TRBV28 with TRBJ1-1; D is uncertain. Trimming stripped 5 bases from V and 1 base from J, with 14 bases between. CDR1 and CDR2 from the germline V gene are MDHEN and SYDVKM. The CDR3 extends over 15 amino acids. The CDR3 sequence is CASSTTPRGNTEAFF. The CDR3 DNA reads as TGTGCCAGCAGTACCACCCCGCGGGGGAACACTGAAGCTTTCTTT.